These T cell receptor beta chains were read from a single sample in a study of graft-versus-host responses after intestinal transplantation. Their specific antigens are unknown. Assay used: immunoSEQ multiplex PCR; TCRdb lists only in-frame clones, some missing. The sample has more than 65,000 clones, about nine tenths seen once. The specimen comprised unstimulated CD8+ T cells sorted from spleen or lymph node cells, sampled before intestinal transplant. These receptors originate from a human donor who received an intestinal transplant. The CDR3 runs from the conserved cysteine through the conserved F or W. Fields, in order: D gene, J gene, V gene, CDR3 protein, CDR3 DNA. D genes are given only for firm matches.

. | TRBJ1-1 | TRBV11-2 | CASSLAGGTEAFF | TGTGCCAGCAGCTTAGCGGGAGGCACTGAAGCTTTCTTT
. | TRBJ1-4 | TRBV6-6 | CASTANPTNEKLFF | TGTGCCAGCACTGCGAATCCAACTAATGAAAAACTGTTTTTT
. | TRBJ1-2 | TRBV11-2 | CASRLGGARGYTF | TGTGCCAGCAGACTAGGGGGGGCGCGGGGCTACACCTTC
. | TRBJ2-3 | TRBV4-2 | CASSPGDQAADTQYF | TGTGCCAGCAGCCCAGGGGACCAGGCAGCAGATACGCAGTATTTT
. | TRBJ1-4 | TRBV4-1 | CASRSTDSLRKLFF | TGCGCCAGCAGATCGACAGATTCGCTACGAAAACTGTTTTTT
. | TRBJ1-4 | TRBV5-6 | CASSPGGAGRTNEKLFF | TGTGCCAGCAGCCCGGGGGGGGCGGGAAGGACTAATGAAAAACTGTTTTTT
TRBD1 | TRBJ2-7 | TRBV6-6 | CASSYSGTGREQYF | TGTGCCAGCAGTTACTCGGGGACAGGGAGGGAGCAGTACTTC
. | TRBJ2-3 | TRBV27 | CASSPTGLIFADTQYF | TGTGCCAGCAGTCCCACAGGTTTAATATTTGCAGATACGCAGTATTTT
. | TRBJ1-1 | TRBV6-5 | CASKEDEFMNTEAFF | TGTGCCAGCAAGGAGGACGAATTTATGAACACTGAAGCTTTCTTT
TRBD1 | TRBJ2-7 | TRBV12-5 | CASGFFGTGDSYEQYF | TGTGCTAGTGGCTTCTTCGGGACAGGTGACTCCTACGAGCAGTACTTC
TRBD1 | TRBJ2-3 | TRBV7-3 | CASSPTGGRDTQYF | TGTGCCAGCAGCCCGACAGGGGGAAGAGATACGCAGTATTTT
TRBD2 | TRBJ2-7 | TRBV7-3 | CASSSWRGVSYEQYF | TGTGCCAGCTCCTCCTGGCGGGGGGTCTCCTACGAGCAGTACTTC
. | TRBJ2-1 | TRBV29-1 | CSATRGNEQFF | TGCAGCGCCACCCGGGGGAATGAGCAGTTCTTC
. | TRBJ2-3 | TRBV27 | CASSFIGHSTDTQYF | TGTGCCAGCAGTTTCATTGGTCACTCCACAGATACGCAGTATTTT
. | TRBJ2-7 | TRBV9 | CASSGDTLLPYEQYF | TGTGCCAGCAGCGGGGACACTCTACTTCCCTACGAGCAGTACTTC
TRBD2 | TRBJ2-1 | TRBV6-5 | CASSYTSGPYNEQFF | TGTGCCAGCAGTTACACTAGCGGACCCTACAATGAGCAGTTCTTC
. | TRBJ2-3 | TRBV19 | CASSISGDTQYF | TGTGCCAGTAGTATATCCGGGGATACGCAGTATTTT